Listed here are 12 T cell receptor beta chains from one sample, sequenced in a study of blood T cell repertoires in COVID-19. Method: immunoSEQ multiplex PCR; TCRdb's copy keeps in-frame clones and lacks some. The profile shows under 450,000 clones, around 87% of them singletons. The sequencing sample was made of PBMCs or T cells enriched from blood (not recorded which). Receptor source: a man in his thirties or forties who had recovered from COVID-19.

V gene TRBV4-1 combines with J gene TRBJ2-2, with D possibly TRBD1 on 6 matching bases. Trimming took off 8 bases at V and 4 bases at J, with 11 bases between the two ends. CDR3 length: 13 residues. Germline values: CDR1 MGHRA, CDR2 YSYEKL. CDR3 bases: TGCGCCAGCCGCAGGGGATCCACCGGGGAGCTGTTTTTT. This sequence encodes CASRRGSTGELFF.

V is TRBV12-3 or TRBV12-4 and J is TRBJ2-7; D perhaps matches TRBD1 (6 bases). The CDR3 totals 13 residues. V was trimmed by 6 bases and J by 5 bases, leaving 14 bases between them. The CDR3 sequence is CASSLRGAHEQYF. The CDR3 bases are TGTGCCAGCAGCCTCAGGGGTGCTCACGAGCAGTACTTC.

The rearrangement links TRBV6-5 to TRBJ2-5; D possibly corresponds to TRBD1 (5 bases). Germline loops: CDR1 MNHEY, CDR2 SVGAGI. Deletions cut 5 bases from V and 4 bases from J, with 8 bases between. The CDR3 runs to 12 residues. The CDR3 spells CASSLQGETQYF. As DNA, the CDR3 is TGTGCCAGCAGTCTTCAGGGAGAGACCCAGTACTTC.

The chain joins TRBV6-2 or TRBV6-3 to TRBJ2-1; no firm D call. This CDR3 is 14 amino acids long. Germline loops: CDR1 MNHEY, CDR2 SVGEGT. Trimming removed 0 bases from V and 3 bases from J, with 6 bases in between. The CDR3 loop reads CASSYSRGYNEQFF. CDR3 DNA sequence: TGTGCCAGCAGTTACTCGAGAGGCTACAATGAGCAGTTCTTC.

The chain couples TRBV6-5 to TRBJ2-7; D gene ambiguous. V dropped 7 bases and J dropped 1 base, with 8 bases sitting between them. Germline CDR1 and CDR2: MNHEY and SVGAGI. The length of the CDR3 is 12 residues. CDR3 loop: CASTGGSYEQYF. The CDR3 DNA reads as TGTGCCAGCACGGGTGGATCCTACGAGCAGTACTTC.

The gene calls are TRBV12-3 or TRBV12-4 and TRBJ1-2, with 8 bases identical to TRBD1. CDR3 length: 12 residues. After removal of 6 bases from V and 8 bases from J, the junction contained 5 bases not matched to a gene. The CDR3 sequence: CASSWTGNGYTF. As DNA, the CDR3 is TGTGCCAGCAGCTGGACAGGGAACGGCTACACCTTC.

This clone was seen a few times. This chain uses TRBV7-9 with TRBJ1-1, with a possible D match to TRBD1 (6 bases). The CDR3 runs to 12 residues. Trimming shortened V by 8 bases and J by 10 bases, and 17 bases separated the two germline ends. From germline, CDR1 is SEHNR and CDR2 FQNEAQ (reference sequence). The CDR3 loop is CASDRTAGGAFF. Here the CDR3 DNA reads TGTGCCAGCGATAGGACAGCCGGAGGAGCTTTCTTT.

The chain links TRBV11-2 to TRBJ1-2, with 7 nucleotides matching TRBD1. J lost 12 bases, V lost 4 bases, and 11 bases had no gene match. This CDR3 comprises 13 residues. Germline loops: CDR1 SGHAT, CDR2 FQNNGV. This CDR3 is CASSSGQRGRHTF. The DNA of the CDR3 is TGTGCCAGCAGCTCGGGACAGAGGGGTCGTCACACCTTC. The whole variable domain, filled in from reference TRBV11-2 and TRBJ1-2, reads EAGVAQSPRYKIIEKRQSVAFWCNPISGHATLYWYQQILGQGPKLLIQFQNNGVVDDSQLPKDRFSAERLKGVDSTLKIQPAKLEDSAVYLCASSSGQRGRHTFGSGTRLTVV.

The chain links TRBV5-5 to TRBJ2-7, with 7 bases fitting TRBD1. V was clipped by 0 bases and J by 6 bases; unmatched bases: 9. The CDR3 runs to 15 residues. CDR1 and CDR2 from the germline V gene are SGHKS and YYEKEE (reference sequence). The CDR3 nucleotides read TGTGCCAGCAGCTTGGGAGTGACAGGGCCTGGCGAGCAGTACTTC. Residues: CASSLGVTGPGEQYF.

The chain links TRBV5-1 to TRBJ2-7, with 13 bases identical to TRBD2. The V and J ends lost 4 bases and 2 bases, in that order; junction bases with no gene match: 6. CDR1 and CDR2 from the germline V gene are SGHRS and YFSETQ. The CDR3 length is 16 residues. The CDR3: CASSTGLAGTTYEQYF. DNA of the CDR3: TGCGCCAGCAGCACGGGACTAGCGGGGACCACCTACGAGCAGTACTTC.

This clone was seen only once. This chain connects TRBV4-3 to TRBJ2-3; 7 bases align to TRBD2. This CDR3 is 16 amino acids long. CDR1 LGHNA and CDR2 YSLEER come from the germline V gene. The V segment lost 0 bases and the J segment 0 bases; nucleotides outside the gene matches: 3. CDR3 in DNA: TGCGCCAGCAGCCAAGAGGGCGGGGGAAGCACAGATACGCAGTATTTT. Its translation is CASSQEGGGSTDTQYF.

V is TRBV24-1 and J is TRBJ2-5; 11 bases are a match to TRBD2. J was trimmed by 5 bases and V by 3 bases; bases with no gene match: 7. The germline V gene encodes CDR1 KGHDR and CDR2 SFDVKD. This CDR3 is 16 amino acids long. The CDR3 sequence: CATSDPLAGGGETQYF. Written as DNA, the CDR3 is TGTGCCACCAGTGATCCCCTAGCGGGGGGCGGGGAGACCCAGTACTTC.